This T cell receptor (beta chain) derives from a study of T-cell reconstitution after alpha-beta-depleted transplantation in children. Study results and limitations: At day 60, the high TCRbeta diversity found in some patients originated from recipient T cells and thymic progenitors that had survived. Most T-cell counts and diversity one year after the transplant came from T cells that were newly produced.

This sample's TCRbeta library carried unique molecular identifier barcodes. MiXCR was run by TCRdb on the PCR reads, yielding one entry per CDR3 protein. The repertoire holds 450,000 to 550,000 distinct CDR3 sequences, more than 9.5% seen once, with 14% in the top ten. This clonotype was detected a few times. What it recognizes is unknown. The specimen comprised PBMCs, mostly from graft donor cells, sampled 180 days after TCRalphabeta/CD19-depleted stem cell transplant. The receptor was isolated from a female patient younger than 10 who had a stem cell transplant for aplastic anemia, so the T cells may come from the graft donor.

The CDR3 DNA reads TGTGCCAGCAGTCCCGACAATGTTTTGGAGACCCAGTACTTC. It translates to CASSPDNVLETQYF. J is TRBJ2-5 and V is TRBV6-2 or TRBV6-3, with unresolved D. V was cut by 5 bases and J by 5 bases, with 15 bases left in between. This CDR3 spans 14 amino acids. Germline-derived CDR1 and CDR2 are MNHEY and SVGEGT.